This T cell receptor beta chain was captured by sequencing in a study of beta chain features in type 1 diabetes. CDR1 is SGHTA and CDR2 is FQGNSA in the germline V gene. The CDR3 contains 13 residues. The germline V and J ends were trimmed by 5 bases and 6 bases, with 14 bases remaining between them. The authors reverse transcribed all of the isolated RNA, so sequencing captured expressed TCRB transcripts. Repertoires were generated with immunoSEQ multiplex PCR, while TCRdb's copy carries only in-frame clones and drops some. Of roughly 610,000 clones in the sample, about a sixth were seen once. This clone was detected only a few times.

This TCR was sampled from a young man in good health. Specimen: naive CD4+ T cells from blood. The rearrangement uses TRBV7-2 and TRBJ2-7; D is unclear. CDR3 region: CASSQSGVGEQYF. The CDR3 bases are TGTGCCAGCAGCCAAAGTGGGGTGGGCGAGCAGTACTTC. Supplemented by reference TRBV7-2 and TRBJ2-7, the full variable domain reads GAGVSQSPSNKVTEKGKDVELRCDPISGHTALYWYRQSLGQGLEFLIYFQGNSAPDKSGLPSDRFSAERTGGSVSTLTIQRTQQEDSAVYLCASSQSGVGEQYFGPGTRLTVT.